These 10 T cell receptor beta chains share one sample of origin, sequenced in a study of blood T cell repertoires in COVID-19. Libraries were prepared by immunoSEQ multiplex PCR; TCRdb keeps only in-frame clonotypes and omits some of them. Among approximately 140,000 clones listed, 85% to 90% were seen once. The sample consisted of peripheral blood. The receptors stem from an older man with active COVID-19.

The chain has TRBV27 and TRBJ2-1; D not resolved. Germline V lookup: CDR1 MNHEY, CDR2 SMNVEV (reference sequence). There are 10 residues in the CDR3. V was pared by 8 bases and J by 6 bases, with 5 bases between. Here the CDR3 reads CASYLNEQFF. In nucleotides, the CDR3 is TGTGCCAGCTATCTCAATGAGCAGTTCTTC.

The V call is TRBV15, the J call TRBJ2-7; D remains unclear. V lost 1 base, J lost 6 bases, and 13 bases lay in between. The CDR3 has 14 amino acids. Per germline, CDR1 LNHNV and CDR2 YYDKDF (reference sequence). The CDR3 spells CATSRGDSVGEQYF. As DNA, the CDR3 is TGTGCCACCAGCAGAGGCGACTCCGTAGGCGAGCAGTACTTC.

The sample holds one count of this clone. The V and J genes are TRBV11-2 and TRBJ2-7, with 7 bases matching TRBD2. With 5 bases clipped from V and 7 bases from J, the junction kept 2 bases outside the gene matches. The germline CDR1 and CDR2 sequences are SGHAT and FQNNGV. This CDR3 has 11 amino acids. The CDR3 loop reads CASSQGGEQYF. DNA for the CDR3: TGTGCCAGCAGCCAGGGAGGGGAGCAGTACTTC. The full variable domain, in which reference TRBV11-2 and TRBJ2-7 provide the parts outside the CDR3, is EAGVAQSPRYKIIEKRQSVAFWCNPISGHATLYWYQQILGQGPKLLIQFQNNGVVDDSQLPKDRFSAERLKGVDSTLKIQPAKLEDSAVYLCASSQGGEQYFGPGTRLTVT.

The rearrangement uses TRBV28 and TRBJ1-5; the match to TRBD1 covers 8 bases. The trim removed 3 bases at V and 1 base at J, leaving 11 bases unmatched. Germline values: CDR1 MDHEN, CDR2 SYDVKM. There are 18 residues in the CDR3. The CDR3 nucleotides read TGTGCCAGCAGTTTCCGGGACAGGCAAATCCGGAGCAATCAGCCCCAGCATTTT. Residues: CASSFRDRQIRSNQPQHF.

The chain carries TRBV24-1 and TRBJ2-3; 14 positions match TRBD2. The length of the CDR3 is 17 residues. J lost 1 base, V lost 3 bases, and 2 bases had no gene match. Germline V gene sequence: CDR1 KGHDR, CDR2 SFDVKD. The CDR3, as DNA: TGTGCCACCAGTGATCCGGGACTAGCGGGAGGCACAGATACGCAGTATTTT. Its translation: CATSDPGLAGGTDTQYF.

This clone was observed a single time. The chain is built from TRBV7-6 and TRBJ1-1; 9 bases agree with TRBD1. This CDR3 comprises 15 residues. The germline V gene encodes CDR1 SGHVS and CDR2 FNYEAQ. V was clipped by 3 bases and J by 3 bases; unmatched bases: 5. CDR3 in DNA: TGTGCCAGCAGCTTGGGACAGGGCATCGACACTGAAGCTTTCTTT. Translated: CASSLGQGIDTEAFF.

The chain recombines TRBV11-3 with TRBJ2-3; 9 nucleotides line up with TRBD2. Unmatched junction bases numbered 4, after V lost 5 bases and J lost 4 bases. Germline CDR1 reads SGHNT; CDR2 reads YENEEA. This CDR3 contains 14 residues. CDR3 sequence (DNA): TGTGCCAGCAGCCTGGGACTAGCACCAGATACGCAGTATTTT. Protein: CASSLGLAPDTQYF.

This clone has a single count. This sequence joins TRBV29-1 and TRBJ1-1; possibly TRBD1 for D (5 bases). V was shortened by 7 bases and J by 5 bases, with 17 bases between the two germline ends. Germline V gene sequence: CDR1 SQVTM, CDR2 ANQGSEA. This CDR3 contains 13 residues. This CDR3 is CSASGPGGTEAFF. The CDR3 DNA follows: TGCAGCGCCTCCGGGCCCGGGGGGACTGAAGCTTTCTTT.

The genes are TRBV19 and TRBJ2-1; 8 bases agree with TRBD2. Germline V lookup: CDR1 LNHDA, CDR2 SQIVND (reference sequence). The CDR3 has 15 residues. Trimming at V came to 7 bases and at J to 9 bases, leaving 14 bases not matched to a gene. DNA of the CDR3: TGTGCCAGTAACGTGCTAGGGATAGCGGGAACTGAGCAGTTCTTC. This translates into CASNVLGIAGTEQFF.

J is TRBJ2-7 and V is TRBV10-3; 12 bases agree with TRBD2. CDR1 ENHRY and CDR2 SYGVKD come from the germline V gene. V lost 8 bases to trimming and J lost 6 bases; unmatched junction nucleotides: 5. The CDR3 length is 13 residues. CDR3 DNA: TGTGCCATCGGGCTAGCGGGAGGGGGCGAGCAGTACTTC. Translation gives CAIGLAGGGEQYF.